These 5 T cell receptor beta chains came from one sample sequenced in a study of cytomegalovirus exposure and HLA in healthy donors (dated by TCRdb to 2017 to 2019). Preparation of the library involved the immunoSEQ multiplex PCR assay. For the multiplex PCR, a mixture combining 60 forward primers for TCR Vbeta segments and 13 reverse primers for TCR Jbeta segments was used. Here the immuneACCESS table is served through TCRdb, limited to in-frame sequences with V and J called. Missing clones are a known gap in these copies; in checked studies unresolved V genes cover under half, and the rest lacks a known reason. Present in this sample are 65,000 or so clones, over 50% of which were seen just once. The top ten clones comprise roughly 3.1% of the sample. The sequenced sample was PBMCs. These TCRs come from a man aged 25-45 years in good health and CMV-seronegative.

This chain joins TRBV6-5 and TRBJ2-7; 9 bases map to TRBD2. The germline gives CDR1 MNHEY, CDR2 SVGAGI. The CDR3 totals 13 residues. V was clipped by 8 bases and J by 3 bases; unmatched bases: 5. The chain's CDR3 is CASGLAGDYEQYF. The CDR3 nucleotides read TGTGCCAGCGGGTTAGCGGGAGACTACGAGCAGTACTTC.

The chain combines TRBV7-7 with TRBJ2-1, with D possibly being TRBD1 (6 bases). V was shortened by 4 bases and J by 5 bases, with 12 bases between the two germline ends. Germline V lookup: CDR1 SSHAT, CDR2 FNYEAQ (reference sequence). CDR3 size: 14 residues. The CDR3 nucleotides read TGTGCCAGCAGCTCTAAAGACAGGAACAATGAGCAGTTCTTC. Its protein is CASSSKDRNNEQFF.

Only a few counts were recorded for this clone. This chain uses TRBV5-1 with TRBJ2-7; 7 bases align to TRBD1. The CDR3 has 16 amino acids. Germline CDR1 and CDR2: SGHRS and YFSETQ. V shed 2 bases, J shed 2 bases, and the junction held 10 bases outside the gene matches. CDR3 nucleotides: TGCGCCAGCAGCTTTCCTCGGGACAGTCGACCCTACGAGCAGTACTTC. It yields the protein CASSFPRDSRPYEQYF.

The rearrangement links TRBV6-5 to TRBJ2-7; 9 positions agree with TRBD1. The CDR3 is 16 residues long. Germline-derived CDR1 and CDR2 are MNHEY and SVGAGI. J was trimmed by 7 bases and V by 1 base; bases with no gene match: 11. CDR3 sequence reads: CASSYYTTGGWGEQYF. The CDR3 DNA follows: TGTGCCAGCAGTTACTACACGACAGGGGGGTGGGGAGAGCAGTACTTC.

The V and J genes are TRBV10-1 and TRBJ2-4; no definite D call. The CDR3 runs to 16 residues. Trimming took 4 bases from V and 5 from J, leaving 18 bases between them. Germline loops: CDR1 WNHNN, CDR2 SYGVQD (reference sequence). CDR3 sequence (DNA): TGCGCCAGCAGTGGGCCCCCCCGTACGCTCGAAAACATTCAGTACTTC. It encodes CASSGPPRTLENIQYF.